A selection of T cell receptor beta chains follows, all from one sample in a study of naive and memory T cell subsets. TCRdb reprocessed the 5' RACE reads via MiXCR and lists one record per CDR3 protein. The data hold about 22,000 distinct CDR3 sequences, with over 3.5% observed a single time. The receptors derive from a male donor in good health. Both conserved end residues are part of each CDR3. The D gene is left open where the match is weak. Clone size appears in some rows only: once, few, many, or a class for an expanded clone.

15 | TRBJ2-7 | TRBD1 | many | TRBV6-5 | CASSVTGTGSYEQYF | TGTGCCAGCAGTGTGACCGGGACAGGGAGCTACGAGCAGTACTTC
15 | TRBJ1-6 | . | many | TRBV6-6 | CASSYSGVGNSPLHF | TGTGCCAGCAGTTACTCCGGCGTGGGGAATTCACCCCTCCACTTT
13 | TRBJ2-3 | . | many | TRBV11-2 | CASSHQLPDTQYF | TGTGCCAGCAGTCATCAGTTACCAGATACGCAGTATTTT
11 | TRBJ2-7 | . | medium-sized | TRBV19 | CASRATGEQYF | TGTGCCAGTAGAGCGACGGGGGAGCAGTACTTC
13 | TRBJ1-4 | . | many | TRBV30 | CAWSTGFGEKLFF | TGTGCCTGGAGTACAGGCTTCGGGGAAAAACTGTTTTTT
14 | TRBJ2-2 | . | many | TRBV11-2 | CASSPGAHTGELFF | TGTGCCAGCAGCCCCGGGGCTCACACCGGGGAGCTGTTTTTT
15 | TRBJ2-7 | . | many | TRBV28 | CASSLGGGTSYEQYF | TGTGCCAGCAGTTTGGGAGGGGGTACCTCCTACGAGCAGTACTTC
13 | TRBJ2-2 | . | many | TRBV2 | CASVFEGSGELFF | TGTGCCAGCGTATTTGAGGGGTCCGGGGAGCTGTTTTTT
13 | TRBJ2-5 | . | many | TRBV2 | CASTREPRETQYF | TGTGCCAGCACCCGGGAACCCCGAGAGACCCAGTACTTC
14 | TRBJ1-1 | . | many | TRBV20-1 | CSATEIRGTTEAFF | TGCAGTGCTACCGAAATAAGGGGGACCACTGAAGCTTTCTTT
15 | TRBJ2-7 | . | many | TRBV29-1 | CSVAEPGRKYYEQYF | TGCAGCGTTGCCGAACCGGGAAGAAAGTATTACGAGCAGTACTTC
14 | TRBJ2-3 | . | many | TRBV29-1 | CSGGGGGRTDTQYF | TGCAGCGGGGGGGGGGGCGGACGCACAGATACGCAGTATTTT
17 | TRBJ2-5 | . | many | TRBV5-6 | CASSLWGLRTIQETQYF | TGTGCCAGCAGCTTGTGGGGGTTAAGGACCATACAAGAGACCCAGTACTTC
16 | TRBJ1-1 | . | many | TRBV7-8 | CASSLDQGMPNTEAFF | TGTGCCAGCAGCTTAGATCAGGGAATGCCGAACACTGAAGCTTTCTTT
14 | TRBJ2-7 | . | medium-sized | TRBV5-5 | CASSLGRGSYEQYF | TGTGCCAGCAGCTTGGGGAGGGGGTCCTACGAGCAGTACTTC
13 | TRBJ2-2 | . | many | TRBV19 | CASESENTGELFF | TGTGCCAGCGAAAGTGAGAACACCGGGGAGCTGTTTTTT
16 | TRBJ2-5 | TRBD1 | few | TRBV29-1 | CSATIRRTGLTETQYF | TGCAGCGCCACAATACGAAGGACAGGTTTAACGGAGACCCAGTACTTC
15 | TRBJ2-1 | . | many | TRBV12-3/TRBV12-4 | CASSRGRAPSDEQFF | TGTGCCAGCAGTCGGGGCCGGGCCCCGAGCGATGAGCAGTTCTTC
12 | TRBJ2-3 | . | many | TRBV20-1 | CSARRDTDTQYF | TGCAGTGCTAGAAGGGACACAGATACGCAGTATTTT
13 | TRBJ2-4 | . | many | TRBV7-6 | CASSSTLAGVQYF | TGTGCCAGCAGCTCCACCCTCGCTGGGGTTCAGTACTTC
14 | TRBJ2-7 | TRBD2 | . | TRBV20-1 | CSARGSGGLYEQYF | TGCAGTGCTAGAGGTAGCGGGGGGCTCTACGAGCAGTACTTC
11 | TRBJ1-1 | . | many | TRBV29-1 | CSGADITEAFF | TGCAGCGGAGCCGATATTACTGAAGCTTTCTTT
15 | TRBJ2-7 | . | medium-sized | TRBV4-3 | CASSQDRARLYEQYF | TGCGCCAGCAGCCAAGATCGCGCCAGGCTCTACGAGCAGTACTTC
16 | TRBJ2-7 | . | many | TRBV6-5 | CASSYSGQSSSYEQYF | TGTGCCAGCAGTTACTCTGGACAGTCTAGCTCCTACGAGCAGTACTTC
17 | TRBJ1-3 | . | many | TRBV14 | CASSQVTGLISGNTIYF | TGTGCCAGCAGCCAAGTGACAGGCCTCATCTCTGGAAACACCATATATTTT
12 | TRBJ2-3 | . | many | TRBV29-1 | CSVDRESDTQYF | TGCAGCGTTGACAGGGAGTCAGATACGCAGTATTTT